This T cell receptor (beta chain) was captured by sequencing in a study of cytomegalovirus exposure and HLA in healthy donors. At the level of the study: The study placed 70% to 85% of its approximately 430 genotyped donors in the Caucasian-associated ancestry cluster.

The PCR had 60 Vbeta and 13 Jbeta primers. Clones were sequenced by immunoSEQ multiplex PCR, and TCRdb holds only the in-frame ones, with some missing. The sample has about 110,000 clones, about 83% seen once. With regard to this clone: Its antigen remains unknown.

This CDR3 region has 14 residues. Germline assignment: CDR1 KGHSH and CDR2 LQKENI. V lost 6 bases and J lost 6; bases outside the gene matches: 2. The study, taken as a whole, reports: Accurate predictions that matched the HLA-A and HLA-B alleles of most subjects were reportedly made from TCR beta sequences. In a later analysis, at a false discovery rate of 0.05, about 17,000 TCR beta sequences matched HLA alleles.

This chain uses TRBV18 with TRBJ2-3; 14 nucleotides match TRBD2. This receptor was taken from a man in his late teens or twenties in good health and CMV-seronegative. The source material was PBMCs. The CDR3 sequence: CASSGLAGGDTQYF. The CDR3 DNA follows: TGTGCCAGCTCCGGACTAGCGGGAGGCGATACGCAGTATTTT.